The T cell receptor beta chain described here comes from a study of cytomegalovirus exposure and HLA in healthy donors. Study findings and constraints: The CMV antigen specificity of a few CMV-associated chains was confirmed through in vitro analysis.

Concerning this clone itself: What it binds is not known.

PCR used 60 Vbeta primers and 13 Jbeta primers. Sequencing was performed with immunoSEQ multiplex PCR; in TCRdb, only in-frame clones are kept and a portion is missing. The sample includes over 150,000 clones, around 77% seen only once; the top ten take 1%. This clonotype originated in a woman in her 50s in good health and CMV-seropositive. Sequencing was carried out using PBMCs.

CDR3 in DNA: TGTGCCAGCTCCTTCAGTAGACACCTTAAACTCTACGAGCAGTACTTC. As protein: CASSFSRHLKLYEQYF. The chain couples TRBV18 to TRBJ2-5, with D unclear. The DNA end favors TRBJ2-7, so the J call may be wrong. The CDR3 covers 16 residues. CDR1 and CDR2 (germline): KGHSH, LQKENI.